The 27 T cell receptor beta chains listed next were all sequenced from one sample in a study of blood T cell repertoires in COVID-19. Sequencing was performed with immunoSEQ multiplex PCR; in TCRdb, only in-frame clones are kept and a portion is missing. The sample has around 260,000 clones; 80% to 90% are singletons. Sequencing was performed on PBMCs or T cells enriched from blood (not recorded which). These TCRs come from a young woman who had recovered from COVID-19.

V and J are TRBV10-3 and TRBJ2-1; 8 nucleotides match TRBD2. J gave up 10 bases and V 3 bases, and 2 bases lay outside the gene matches. This CDR3 comprises 12 residues. CDR1 ENHRY and CDR2 SYGVKD come from the germline V gene. CDR3 residues: CAISDASGEQFF. DNA for the CDR3: TGTGCCATCAGTGACGCTAGCGGGGAGCAGTTCTTC.

The chain has TRBV28 and TRBJ2-5; 7 bases agree with TRBD2. Germline CDR1 MDHEN, CDR2 SYDVKM. Trimming removed 2 bases from V and 9 bases from J; junction bases left unmatched: 12. This CDR3 is 15 amino acids long. Here the CDR3 reads CASSLRWGPGGSQYF. The CDR3 DNA follows: TGTGCCAGCAGTTTACGTTGGGGACCCGGGGGGTCCCAGTACTTC.

The chain employs TRBV19 and TRBJ2-1; a weak D match, TRBD1 (7 bases). The CDR3 is 15 residues long. Germline lookup yields CDR1 LNHDA and CDR2 SQIVND (reference sequence). V was trimmed by 5 bases and J by 0 bases, leaving 11 bases between them. For the CDR3, the DNA is TGTGCCAGTAGTCGCGGGACAGTCTCCTACAATGAGCAGTTCTTC. Protein product: CASSRGTVSYNEQFF.

V usage is TRBV28 and J usage is TRBJ2-7; D might be TRBD1 (5 bases). V dropped 6 bases and J dropped 2 bases, with 17 bases sitting between them. CDR3 size: 15 residues. Germline V gene data show CDR1 as MDHEN and CDR2 as SYDVKM. The CDR3 DNA reads as TGTGCCAGCAGCCCTAGACAGCGTCCTACCTACGAGCAGTACTTC. Translation gives CASSPRQRPTYEQYF.

This chain uses TRBV6-1 with TRBJ1-6; D is unresolved. In germline, CDR1 is MNHNS, CDR2 SASEGT. The germline V and J ends were trimmed by 5 bases and 6 bases, with 11 bases remaining between them. CDR3 length equals 14 residues. In nucleotides, the CDR3 is TGTGCCAGCAGTATACTTGAAACTAATTCACCCCTCCACTTT. Translating gives CASSILETNSPLHF.

This sequence joins TRBV5-4 and TRBJ1-5; tentatively, D is TRBD1 (5 bases). With 0 bases removed from V and 7 bases from J, the gap between germline ends came to 11 bases. Looked up from germline, CDR1 is SGHNT and CDR2 is YYREEE (reference sequence). The CDR3 spans 14 residues. This CDR3 is CASSLDGGRQPQHF. CDR3 bases: TGTGCCAGCAGCTTGGACGGGGGGAGGCAGCCCCAGCATTTT.

The chain recombines TRBV28 with TRBJ2-3, with TRBD2 matching over 7 bases. Losses at the gene ends were 3 bases for V and 6 bases for J; bases not matched to a gene: 3. Germline-derived CDR1 and CDR2 are MDHEN and SYDVKM. This CDR3 contains 13 residues. The CDR3 sequence: CASSLIGGDTQYF. As DNA, the CDR3 is TGTGCCAGCAGTTTGATCGGGGGGGATACGCAGTATTTT.

The CDR3, as DNA: TGTGCCAGCAGGGAGGGGGCATTAGATACGCAGTATTTT. Translation: CASREGALDTQYF. V and J are TRBV25-1 and TRBJ2-3, with D possibly matching TRBD1 (7 bases). Trimming took off 6 bases at V and 5 bases at J, with 12 bases between the two ends. The CDR3 consists of 13 residues. Germline CDR1 MGHDK, CDR2 SYGVNS.

The chain employs TRBV20-1 and TRBJ1-1; 8 bases map to TRBD1. With 3 bases clipped from V and 3 bases from J, the junction kept 15 bases outside the gene matches. Germline V gene sequence: CDR1 DFQATT, CDR2 SNEGSKA (reference sequence). This CDR3 contains 17 residues. CDR3 protein: CSASATGAFIMDTEAFF. The CDR3 nucleotides read TGCAGTGCTAGTGCGACAGGGGCCTTTATTATGGACACTGAAGCTTTCTTT.

This clone occurred once. This chain connects TRBV6-6 to TRBJ2-3; TRBD2 matches at 8 bases. The CDR3 runs to 16 residues. Per germline, CDR1 MNHNY and CDR2 SVGAGI (reference sequence). The trim removed 0 bases at V and 4 bases at J, leaving 6 bases unmatched. CDR3 loop: CASSYSSTGGADTQYF. The CDR3 DNA reads as TGTGCCAGCAGTTACTCGTCTACGGGGGGGGCAGATACGCAGTATTTT.

The V and J genes are TRBV27 and TRBJ2-2; D gene unclear. The V gene lost 6 bases and the J gene lost 5 bases, with 10 bases spanning the gap. The CDR3 has 13 amino acids. CDR1 MNHEY and CDR2 SMNVEV come from the germline V gene (reference sequence). The CDR3 DNA follows: TGTGCCAGCAGCTATGATACGACCGGGGAGCTGTTTTTT. It codes for CASSYDTTGELFF.

The rearrangement uses TRBV18 and TRBJ2-3; 7 bases map to TRBD2. This CDR3 spans 13 amino acids. CDR1 and CDR2 (germline): KGHSH, LQKENI. V trimming: 3 bases; J trimming: 7 bases; junction bases outside the gene matches: 4. The CDR3 DNA is TGTGCCAGCTCACCTCGGGAGGAGAATACGCAGTATTTT. Amino acid sequence: CASSPREENTQYF.

The chain carries TRBV5-4 and TRBJ2-6; tentatively, D is TRBD1 (6 bases). The V gene lost 4 bases and the J gene lost 5 bases, with 22 bases spanning the gap. Germline V lookup: CDR1 SGHNT, CDR2 YYREEE (reference sequence). This CDR3 spans 18 amino acids. Here the CDR3 reads CASSNAQGTPLWANVLTF. The CDR3 DNA reads as TGTGCCAGCAGCAACGCGCAGGGGACCCCCCTCTGGGCCAACGTCCTGACTTTC.

CDR3 sequence reads: CASSVGDSAYNSPLHF. CDR3 in DNA: TGTGCCAGCAGCGTAGGAGACAGCGCCTATAATTCACCCCTCCACTTT. The rearrangement uses TRBV9 and TRBJ1-6; D is perhaps TRBD1 (5 bases). This CDR3 region has 16 residues. V lost 0 bases and J 2 bases, leaving 9 bases between the germline ends. Germline CDR1 reads SGDLS; CDR2 reads YYNGEE.

The chain joins TRBV28 to TRBJ1-6; unclear D gene. The CDR3 is 15 amino acids. Germline values: CDR1 MDHEN, CDR2 SYDVKM. Trimming shortened V by 9 bases and J by 0 bases, and 12 bases separated the two germline ends. CDR3 in DNA: TGTGCCAGTGACGTCACGGGCTCCTATAATTCACCCCTCCACTTT. Protein product: CASDVTGSYNSPLHF.

V and J are TRBV28 and TRBJ2-1; a possible D gene is TRBD2 (5 bases). Trimming took off 5 bases at V and 4 bases at J, with 12 bases between the two ends. This CDR3 has 14 residues. CDR1 MDHEN and CDR2 SYDVKM come from the germline V gene. CDR3 residues: CASSGPGLYNEQFF. For the CDR3, the DNA is TGTGCCAGCAGTGGACCGGGGTTATACAATGAGCAGTTCTTC.

The gene calls are TRBV19 and TRBJ2-1; possibly TRBD1 for D (5 bases). The V end lost 6 bases, the J end lost 9 bases, and 15 bases lay between the germline ends. Germline CDR1 and CDR2: LNHDA and SQIVND (reference sequence). This CDR3 has 13 amino acids. CDR3 in amino acids: CASRRTPVIEQFF. In DNA, the CDR3 is TGTGCCAGTAGACGGACACCCGTGATTGAGCAGTTCTTC.

This clone was observed a few times. The V call is TRBV9, the J call TRBJ2-1, with 10 bases fitting TRBD2. From germline, CDR1 is SGDLS and CDR2 YYNGEE. The CDR3 has 17 amino acids. Trimming cost V 0 bases and J 6 bases; bases outside gene matches: 9. The CDR3 nucleotides are TGTGCCAGCAGCGTAGTTGCGAGCGGGAGGGGGCTCAATGAGCAGTTCTTC. It translates to CASSVVASGRGLNEQFF. The full variable domain, its missing parts supplied by reference TRBV9 and TRBJ2-1, is DSGVTQTPKHLITATGQRVTLRCSPRSGDLSVYWYQQSLDQGLQFLIQYYNGEERAKGNILERFSAQQFPDLHSELNLSSLELGDSALYFCASSVVASGRGLNEQFFGPGTRLTVL.

The chain couples TRBV11-2 to TRBJ1-1; the D is unclear. This CDR3 spans 13 amino acids. V lost 4 bases, J lost 0 bases, and 6 bases lay in between. Germline CDR1 SGHAT, CDR2 FQNNGV. The CDR3 DNA sequence: TGTGCCAGCAGCTACACATTGAACACTGAAGCTTTCTTT. This encodes CASSYTLNTEAFF.

The rearrangement joins TRBV7-9 to TRBJ2-1; TRBD1 matches 7 bases. CDR1 SEHNR and CDR2 FQNEAQ come from the germline V gene (reference sequence). The CDR3 runs to 15 residues. V lost 5 bases, J lost 5 bases, and 9 bases stayed unmatched. The CDR3 region is CASSPRGQVNNEQFF. As DNA, the CDR3 is TGTGCCAGCAGCCCTAGGGGGCAGGTCAACAATGAGCAGTTCTTC.

J is TRBJ1-4 and V is TRBV27; the match to TRBD1 covers 9 bases. V lost 5 bases and J lost 6; bases outside the gene matches: 7. CDR1 MNHEY and CDR2 SMNVEV come from the germline V gene (reference sequence). The CDR3 extends over 15 amino acids. CDR3 DNA sequence: TGTGCCAGCAGTGGCGGCGGACAGGGGTATGAAAAACTGTTTTTT. It specifies CASSGGGQGYEKLFF.

The CDR3 sequence is CASSPSGGSESSYEQYF. CDR3 DNA: TGTGCCAGCAGCCCCAGCGGGGGATCCGAGAGCTCCTACGAGCAGTACTTC. This chain connects TRBV7-9 to TRBJ2-7; 8 bases are a match to TRBD2. This CDR3 is 17 amino acids long. Trimming cost V 5 bases and J 0 bases; bases outside gene matches: 12. The V gene's germline CDR1 is SEHNR and CDR2 FQNEAQ (reference sequence). Full variable domain (remainder filled in from reference TRBV7-9 and TRBJ2-7): DTGVSQNPRHKITKRGQNVTFRCDPISEHNRLYWYRQTLGQGPEFLTYFQNEAQLEKSRLLSDRFSAERPKGSFSTLEIQRTEQGDSAMYLCASSPSGGSESSYEQYFGPGTRLTVT.

The chain uses TRBV7-9 and TRBJ1-5, with a weak D call TRBD1 (6 bases). The ends were cut back, 5 bases at V and 5 bases at J, with 16 bases in the middle. CDR3 size: 15 residues. Per germline, CDR1 SEHNR and CDR2 FQNEAQ (reference sequence). The CDR3 DNA follows: TGTGCCAGCAGCCCCTGGGGGGGGCATGATCAGCCCCAGCATTTT. Residues: CASSPWGGHDQPQHF. Supplemented by reference TRBV7-9 and TRBJ1-5, the full variable domain reads DTGVSQNPRHKITKRGQNVTFRCDPISEHNRLYWYRQTLGQGPEFLTYFQNEAQLEKSRLLSDRFSAERPKGSFSTLEIQRTEQGDSAMYLCASSPWGGHDQPQHFGDGTRLSIL.

The chain is built from TRBV19 and TRBJ2-2; possibly TRBD1 for D (5 bases). Per germline, CDR1 LNHDA and CDR2 SQIVND (reference sequence). V lost 7 bases to trimming and J lost 5 bases, with 14 bases between them. The CDR3 spans 14 residues. DNA for the CDR3: TGTGCCAGTATACCAGGGTTGGGAACCGGGGAGCTGTTTTTT. Protein: CASIPGLGTGELFF.

J is TRBJ1-2 and V is TRBV7-9; tentative D call: TRBD1 (5 bases). The CDR3 is 15 amino acids. Per the germline V gene, CDR1 is SEHNR and CDR2 is FQNEAQ (reference sequence). V was shortened by 7 bases and J by 0 bases, with 15 bases between the two germline ends. The CDR3 DNA is TGTGCCAGCATGGGGTGGGGCGGCCCTAACTATGGCTACACCTTC. Its protein product is CASMGWGGPNYGYTF. The complete variable domain, with remaining parts taken from reference TRBV7-9 and TRBJ1-2, reads DTGVSQNPRHKITKRGQNVTFRCDPISEHNRLYWYRQTLGQGPEFLTYFQNEAQLEKSRLLSDRFSAERPKGSFSTLEIQRTEQGDSAMYLCASMGWGGPNYGYTFGSGTRLTVV.

CDR3 sequence: CASSINHVSPESNQPQHF. CDR3 nucleotides: TGTGCCAGCTCAATCAACCACGTAAGCCCTGAAAGCAATCAGCCCCAGCATTTT. J is TRBJ1-5 and V is TRBV18, with D unresolved. CDR1 and CDR2 (germline): KGHSH, LQKENI. Trimming left V 5 bases short and J 1 base short, with 21 bases between. This CDR3 has 18 amino acids.

The V gene is TRBV5-1, the J gene TRBJ1-1, with D uncertain. The CDR3 sequence is 15 residues long. Germline CDR1 SGHRS, CDR2 YFSETQ. Trimming took 0 bases from V and 1 from J, leaving 10 bases between them. This chain's CDR3 is CASSLEAPGNTEAFF. DNA for the CDR3: TGCGCCAGCAGCTTGGAAGCCCCGGGGAACACTGAAGCTTTCTTT.